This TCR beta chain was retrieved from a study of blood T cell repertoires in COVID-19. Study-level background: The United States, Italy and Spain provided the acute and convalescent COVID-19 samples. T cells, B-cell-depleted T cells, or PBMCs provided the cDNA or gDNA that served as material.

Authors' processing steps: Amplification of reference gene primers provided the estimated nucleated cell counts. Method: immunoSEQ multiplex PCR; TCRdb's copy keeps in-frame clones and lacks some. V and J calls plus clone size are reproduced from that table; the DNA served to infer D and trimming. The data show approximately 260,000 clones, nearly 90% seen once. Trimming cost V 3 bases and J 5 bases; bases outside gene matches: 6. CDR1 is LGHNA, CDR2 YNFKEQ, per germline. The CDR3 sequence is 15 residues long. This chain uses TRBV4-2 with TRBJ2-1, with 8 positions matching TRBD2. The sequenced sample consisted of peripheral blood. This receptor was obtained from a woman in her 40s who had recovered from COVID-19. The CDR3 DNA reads TGTGCCAGCAGCCAGGGACTAGAGTATCACAATGAGCAGTTCTTC. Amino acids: CASSQGLEYHNEQFF.